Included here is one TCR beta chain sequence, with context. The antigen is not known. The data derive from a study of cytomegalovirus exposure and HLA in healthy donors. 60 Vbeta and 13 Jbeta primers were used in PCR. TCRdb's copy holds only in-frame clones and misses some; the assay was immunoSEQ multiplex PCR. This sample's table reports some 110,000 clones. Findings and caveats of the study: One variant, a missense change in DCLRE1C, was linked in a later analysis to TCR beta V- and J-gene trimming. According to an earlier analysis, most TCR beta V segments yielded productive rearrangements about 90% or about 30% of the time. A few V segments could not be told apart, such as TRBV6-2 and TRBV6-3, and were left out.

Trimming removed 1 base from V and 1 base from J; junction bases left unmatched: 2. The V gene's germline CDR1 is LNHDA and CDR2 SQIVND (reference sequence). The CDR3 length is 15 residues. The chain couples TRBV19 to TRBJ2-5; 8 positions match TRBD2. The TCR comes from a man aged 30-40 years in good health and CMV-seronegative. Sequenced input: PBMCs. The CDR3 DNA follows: TGTGCCAGTAGTATAGGTGCGGGGGGCCAAGAGACCCAGTACTTC. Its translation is CASSIGAGGQETQYF.